This paragraph reports one TCR beta chain. Here immunoSEQ multiplex PCR was the method, and the copy in TCRdb shows in-frame clones only, minus some. The sample lists 85,000 to 90,000 clones, approximately 89% seen once, with 1.5% to 2% in the top ten. The ends lost 4 bases at V and 5 bases at J; junction bases unmatched: 7. Germline loops: CDR1 SGHTA, CDR2 FQGNSA. CDR3 size: 14 residues. These data come from a study of T cell changes during pregnancy in multiple sclerosis. The chain combines TRBV7-2 with TRBJ1-1; 7 bases align to TRBD1. The sequenced sample was peripheral blood, obtained in the first trimester of pregnancy. This receptor was taken from a female donor in good health, enrolled as a control in a pregnancy study. CDR3 in amino acids: CASSSQQGMTEAFF. Written as DNA, the CDR3 is TGTGCCAGCAGCTCTCAACAGGGGATGACTGAAGCTTTCTTT. The full variable domain, in which reference TRBV7-2 and TRBJ1-1 provide the parts outside the CDR3, is GAGVSQSPSNKVTEKGKDVELRCDPISGHTALYWYRQSLGQGLEFLIYFQGNSAPDKSGLPSDRFSAERTGGSVSTLTIQRTQQEDSAVYLCASSSQQGMTEAFFGQGTRLTVV.